This T cell receptor (beta chain) was identified during a study of T cell repertoires in cytomegalovirus infection. Study context: It was the public TCR beta signatures that indicated both CMV infection and matching HLA type.

This clonotype was counted between two and nine times. The antigen remains unidentified. TCRdb fed the reads into MiXCR, producing one record per CDR3 protein. The sample includes about 740,000 distinct CDR3 sequences, roughly 36% of them seen just once. The CDR3 runs to 18 residues. V gave up 6 bases and J gave up 4 bases; unmatched junction bases: 18. The V gene's germline CDR1 is MGHRA and CDR2 YSYEKL. The sequence derives from a human donor in good health (CMV status not recorded). Some clones in this sample may be carry-over from other donors' samples. The sequencing used cultured PBMCs, collected from culture after CMV antigen stimulation. The rearrangement links TRBV4-1 to TRBJ2-1; 7 bases match TRBD2. The chain's CDR3 is CASSPKAAQRGTYNEQFF. DNA for the CDR3: TGCGCCAGCAGTCCCAAAGCGGCCCAGCGGGGAACGTACAATGAGCAGTTCTTC.